Below, 3 T cell receptor beta chains from the same sample are listed, as sequenced in a study of T-cell reconstitution after alpha-beta-depleted transplantation in children. Unique molecular identifiers were incorporated during preparation of the TCRbeta library. TCRdb reprocessed the PCR reads with MiXCR, giving one entry per CDR3 protein. This table holds some 350,000 distinct CDR3 sequences, about 9.3% found once. The source was PBMCs from the stem cell graft donor, collected from the stem cell graft. The receptor source for this set is a human donor who donated a stem cell graft to a child with acute lymphoblastic leukemia.

A word on this clonotype: A read error may account for a junction end that differs from germline. The chain recombines TRBV27 with TRBJ2-1; 7 bases align to TRBD2. The germline V gene encodes CDR1 MNHEY and CDR2 SMNVEV (reference sequence). The CDR3 totals 17 residues. This CDR3 reads CAISLLVGGPSYNEQFF. The CDR3 nucleotides read TGTGCCATCAGTTTATTGGTGGGAGGGCCCTCCTACAATGAGCAGTTCTTC.

This clonotype was seen only a few times. The chain combines TRBV9 with TRBJ2-2; D gene ambiguous. CDR1 and CDR2 (germline): SGDLS, YYNGEE. The length of the CDR3 is 14 residues. Trimming stripped 0 bases from V and 6 bases from J, with 9 bases between. The CDR3 DNA reads as TGTGCCAGCAGCGTAGATTCTAGAGCCGGGGAGCTGTTTTTT. It yields the protein CASSVDSRAGELFF.

This clonotype was counted ten times or more. V usage is TRBV4-1 and J usage is TRBJ2-1, with D possibly being TRBD1 (6 bases). The V end was cut by 2 bases, the J end by 5 bases, with 13 bases between. Germline-derived CDR1 and CDR2 are MGHRA and YSYEKL. The CDR3 sequence is 15 residues long. The CDR3 loop reads CASSQTPDSDNEQFF. The CDR3 DNA reads as TGCGCCAGCAGCCAAACACCGGACAGCGACAATGAGCAGTTCTTC.